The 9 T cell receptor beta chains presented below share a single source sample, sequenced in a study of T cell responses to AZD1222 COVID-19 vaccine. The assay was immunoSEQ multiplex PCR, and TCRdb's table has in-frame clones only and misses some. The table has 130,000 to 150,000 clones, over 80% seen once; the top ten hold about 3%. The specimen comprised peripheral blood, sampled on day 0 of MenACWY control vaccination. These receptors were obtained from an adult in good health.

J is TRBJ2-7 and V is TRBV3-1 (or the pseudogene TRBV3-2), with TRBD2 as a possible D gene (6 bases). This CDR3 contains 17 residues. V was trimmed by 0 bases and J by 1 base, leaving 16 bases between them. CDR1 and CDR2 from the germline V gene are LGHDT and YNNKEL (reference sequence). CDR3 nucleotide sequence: TGTGCCAGCAGCCAAGATGGAGTCGGGAGAGGATCCTACGAGCAGTACTTC. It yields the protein CASSQDGVGRGSYEQYF.

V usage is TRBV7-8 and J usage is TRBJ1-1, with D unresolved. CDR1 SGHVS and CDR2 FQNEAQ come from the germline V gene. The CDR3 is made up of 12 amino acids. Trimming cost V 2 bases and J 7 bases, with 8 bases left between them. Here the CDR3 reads CASSLSGIEAFF. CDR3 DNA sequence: TGTGCCAGCAGCTTATCGGGGATTGAAGCTTTCTTT.

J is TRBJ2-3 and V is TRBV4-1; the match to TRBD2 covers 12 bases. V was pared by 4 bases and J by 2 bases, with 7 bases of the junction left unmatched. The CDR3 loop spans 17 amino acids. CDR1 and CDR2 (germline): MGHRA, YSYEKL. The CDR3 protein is CASSRRLAGANTDTQYF. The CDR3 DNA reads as TGCGCCAGCAGCCGACGACTAGCGGGAGCGAACACAGATACGCAGTATTTT.

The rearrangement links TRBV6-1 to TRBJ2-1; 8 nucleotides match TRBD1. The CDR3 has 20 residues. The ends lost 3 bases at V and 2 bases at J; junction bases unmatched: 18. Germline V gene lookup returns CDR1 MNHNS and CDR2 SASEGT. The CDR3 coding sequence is TGTGCCAGCAGTGACAGGGGGCTTGTCAGCGTACGATTAGCCTACAATGAGCAGTTCTTC. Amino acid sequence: CASSDRGLVSVRLAYNEQFF.

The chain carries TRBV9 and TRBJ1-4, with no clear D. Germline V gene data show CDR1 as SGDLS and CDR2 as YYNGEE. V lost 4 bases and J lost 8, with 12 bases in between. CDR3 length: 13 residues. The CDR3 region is CASSPGRREKLFF. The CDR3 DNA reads TGTGCCAGCAGCCCGGGGAGAAGGGAAAAACTGTTTTTT.

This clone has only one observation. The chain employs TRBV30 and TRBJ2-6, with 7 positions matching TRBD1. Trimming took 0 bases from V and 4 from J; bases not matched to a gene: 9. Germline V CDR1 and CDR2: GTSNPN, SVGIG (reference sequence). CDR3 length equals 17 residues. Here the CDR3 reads CAWSVPTGAAGANVLTF. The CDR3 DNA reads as TGTGCCTGGAGTGTCCCTACAGGGGCGGCCGGGGCCAACGTCCTGACTTTC.

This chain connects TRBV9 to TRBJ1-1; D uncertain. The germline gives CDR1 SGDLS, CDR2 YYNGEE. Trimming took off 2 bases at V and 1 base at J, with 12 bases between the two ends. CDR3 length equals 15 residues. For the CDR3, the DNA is TGTGCCAGCAGCGTTTGGGAGGGAGGGAACACTGAAGCTTTCTTT. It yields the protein CASSVWEGGNTEAFF.

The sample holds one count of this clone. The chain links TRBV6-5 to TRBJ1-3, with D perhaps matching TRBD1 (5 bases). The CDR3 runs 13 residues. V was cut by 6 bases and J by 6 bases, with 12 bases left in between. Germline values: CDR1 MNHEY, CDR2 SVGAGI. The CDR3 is CASRGDVENTIYF. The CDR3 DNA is TGTGCCAGCAGGGGGGACGTCGAAAACACCATATATTTT.

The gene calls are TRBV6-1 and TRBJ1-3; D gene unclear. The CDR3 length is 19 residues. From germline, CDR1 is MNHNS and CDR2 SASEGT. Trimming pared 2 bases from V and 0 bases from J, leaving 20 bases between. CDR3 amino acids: CASSENPPPRILSGNTIYF. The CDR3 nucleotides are TGTGCCAGCAGTGAAAATCCCCCCCCCAGGATCCTCTCTGGAAACACCATATATTTT.